This TCR beta chain was captured in a study of T cells in Graves' hyperthyroidism and ophthalmopathy. The investigators amplified TCR beta CDR3 regions from RNA transcripts. Carried out on the TCR CDR3, a first-round RT-PCR used the HTBI primer set. Using its own MiXCR run on the multiplex PCR reads, TCRdb lists one record per CDR3 protein. Of approximately 640,000 distinct CDR3 sequences detected, around 15% appear once; the ten largest clones hold 3% to 4.5%. The germline V gene has CDR1 MDHEN and CDR2 SYDVKM. The ends were cut back, 6 bases at V and 8 bases at J, with 10 bases in the middle. The CDR3 covers 11 residues.

The clonotype was recovered from a woman aged 25 to 39 with Graves' hyperthyroidism. What was sequenced was blood. The chain carries TRBV28 and TRBJ1-2; D remains unclear. The chain's CDR3 is CASRSLGGYTF. The CDR3 bases are TGTGCCAGCAGGAGTTTGGGAGGCTACACCTTC.